This entry lists 3 T cell receptor beta chains sequenced from one sample in a study of cytomegalovirus exposure and HLA in healthy donors. The PCR contained 60 Vbeta and 13 Jbeta primers. Only in-frame clones appear in the TCRdb table, and some are missing; sequencing was by immunoSEQ multiplex PCR. The sample carries about 260,000 clones, about 75% recorded once. Sequencing was carried out using PBMCs. All receptors come from a female donor in good health and CMV-seronegative.

The V gene is TRBV7-9, the J gene TRBJ2-1, with 7 nucleotides matching TRBD2. This CDR3 comprises 14 residues. The trim removed 5 bases at V and 8 bases at J, leaving 9 bases unmatched. Germline CDR1 is SEHNR and CDR2 is FQNEAQ (reference sequence). The CDR3: CASSQLGRADEQFF. CDR3 nucleotides: TGTGCCAGCAGCCAGTTGGGGAGGGCCGATGAGCAGTTCTTC.

DNA of the CDR3: TGTGCCACCAGCAGCGGGGAGACCTACGAGCAGTACTTC. It is translated as CATSSGETYEQYF. The rearrangement joins TRBV15 to TRBJ2-5; D possibly corresponds to TRBD2 (5 bases). Judging by the DNA end, TRBJ2-7 fits better; the J call may be wrong. There are 13 residues in the CDR3. The V gene's germline CDR1 is LNHNV and CDR2 YYDKDF (reference sequence).

This clone was recorded a few times. This chain joins TRBV6-1 and TRBJ2-7, with unresolved D. The CDR3 extends over 12 amino acids. CDR1 is MNHNS, CDR2 SASEGT, per germline. Trimming stripped 7 bases from V and 3 bases from J, with 10 bases between. CDR3: CASTPNSYEQYF. CDR3 bases: TGTGCCAGCACCCCGAATAGCTACGAGCAGTACTTC.